These T cell receptor beta chains were read from a single sample in a study of blood T cell repertoires in COVID-19. Libraries were prepared by immunoSEQ multiplex PCR; TCRdb keeps only in-frame clonotypes and omits some of them. This table holds around 250,000 clones, around 85% found once. The specimen sequenced was peripheral blood. Receptors originate from a man in his 60s with acute or convalescent COVID-19. Both conserved end residues are part of each CDR3. Each record gives: D gene, V gene, clone size, J gene, CDR3 DNA, CDR3 protein. A D gene is named only where the DNA matches it firmly. Part of the rows lack a size; the others show once, few, many or a class for expanded clones.

d_call: NA; v_call: TRBV28; clone_size: NA; j_call: TRBJ2-3; cdr3_nt: TGTGCCAGCAGTTTGGGGCAGGTAGTCACAGATACGCAGTATTTT; cdr3_aa: CASSLGQVVTDTQYF
d_call: NA; v_call: TRBV3-1/TRBV3-2; clone_size: NA; j_call: TRBJ1-3; cdr3_nt: TGTGCCAGCAGCCAAGCCGTGAGCTCTGGAAACACCATATATTTT; cdr3_aa: CASSQAVSSGNTIYF
d_call: NA; v_call: TRBV14; clone_size: NA; j_call: TRBJ1-1; cdr3_nt: TGTGCCAGCAGCCAAGACAGACAGCACACTGAAGCTTTCTTT; cdr3_aa: CASSQDRQHTEAFF
d_call: NA; v_call: TRBV6-6; clone_size: NA; j_call: TRBJ2-1; cdr3_nt: TGTGCCAGCAGTTACCGGGGGAATGAGCAGTTCTTC; cdr3_aa: CASSYRGNEQFF
d_call: TRBD1; v_call: TRBV27; clone_size: NA; j_call: TRBJ1-5; cdr3_nt: TGTGCCAGCAGACTCGGACAGGAGGTAGGACAGCCCCAGCATTTT; cdr3_aa: CASRLGQEVGQPQHF
d_call: TRBD1; v_call: TRBV7-7; clone_size: NA; j_call: TRBJ2-5; cdr3_nt: TGTGCTAGCAGCCACGGGGCGCCAGGGGGTAAGGGGGAGACCCAGTACTTC; cdr3_aa: CASSHGAPGGKGETQYF
d_call: NA; v_call: TRBV28; clone_size: NA; j_call: TRBJ1-4; cdr3_nt: TGTGCCAGCAGTCCCCGGCGGGTTAATGAAAAACTGTTTTTT; cdr3_aa: CASSPRRVNEKLFF
d_call: NA; v_call: TRBV14; clone_size: NA; j_call: TRBJ2-6; cdr3_nt: TGTGCCAGCAGCCAAGGTATCTCTGGGGCCAACGTCCTGACTTTC; cdr3_aa: CASSQGISGANVLTF
d_call: TRBD2; v_call: TRBV7-8; clone_size: NA; j_call: TRBJ2-1; cdr3_nt: TGTGCCAGCAGCTTAACCGGCGGGAGATCCTACAATGAGCAGTTCTTC; cdr3_aa: CASSLTGGRSYNEQFF
d_call: TRBD1; v_call: TRBV2; clone_size: NA; j_call: TRBJ2-5; cdr3_nt: TGTGCCAGCAATGGACAGGGCCCGGGAGAGACCCAGTACTTC; cdr3_aa: CASNGQGPGETQYF
d_call: NA; v_call: TRBV5-4; clone_size: many; j_call: TRBJ1-2; cdr3_nt: TGTGCCAGCAGCTTGGGGCAGATTGGCCCTAGCAGATCCTATGGCTACACCTTC; cdr3_aa: CASSLGQIGPSRSYGYTF
d_call: NA; v_call: TRBV30; clone_size: NA; j_call: TRBJ2-3; cdr3_nt: TGTGCCTCGATAGGCGGCCTTCTCACAGATACGCAGTATTTT; cdr3_aa: CASIGGLLTDTQYF
d_call: NA; v_call: TRBV19; clone_size: NA; j_call: TRBJ2-1; cdr3_nt: TGTGCCAGTAGTATAGCCCCCGGTAATGAGCAGTTCTTC; cdr3_aa: CASSIAPGNEQFF
d_call: NA; v_call: TRBV4-3; clone_size: few; j_call: TRBJ2-3; cdr3_nt: TGCGCCAGCAGCCAAGATGAAGGCCAGGGCAACCCAGATACGCAGTATTTT; cdr3_aa: CASSQDEGQGNPDTQYF
d_call: NA; v_call: TRBV30; clone_size: NA; j_call: TRBJ2-1; cdr3_nt: TGTGCATTGGGGGGGGGCCCCTACAATGAGCAGTTCTTC; cdr3_aa: CALGGGPYNEQFF
d_call: NA; v_call: TRBV30; clone_size: NA; j_call: TRBJ1-6; cdr3_nt: TGTGCCTGGACCGGGGTTTCGAATTCACCCCTCCACTTT; cdr3_aa: CAWTGVSNSPLHF
d_call: NA; v_call: TRBV4-2; clone_size: NA; j_call: TRBJ1-4; cdr3_nt: TGTGCCAGCAGCCAAGATCCCGGGGATAGTGAAAAACTGTTTTTT; cdr3_aa: CASSQDPGDSEKLFF
d_call: NA; v_call: TRBV30; clone_size: once; j_call: TRBJ1-4; cdr3_nt: TGTGCCTGGAGTCCTAGGCCCGCACGGAGGGAAAAACTGTTTTTT; cdr3_aa: CAWSPRPARREKLFF
d_call: NA; v_call: TRBV5-1; clone_size: NA; j_call: TRBJ2-3; cdr3_nt: TGCGCCTCGACTAGTACAGATACGCAGTATTTT; cdr3_aa: CASTSTDTQYF
d_call: TRBD1; v_call: TRBV19; clone_size: few; j_call: TRBJ2-5; cdr3_nt: TGTGCCAGTAGTCCAACACGCGGGACAGGGGAAGAGACCCAGTACTTC; cdr3_aa: CASSPTRGTGEETQYF
d_call: TRBD1; v_call: TRBV6-6; clone_size: NA; j_call: TRBJ1-2; cdr3_nt: TGTGCCAGCAGCCACCTAGACAGGGTATCTAACTATGGCTACACCTTC; cdr3_aa: CASSHLDRVSNYGYTF
d_call: TRBD1; v_call: TRBV6-6; clone_size: few; j_call: TRBJ2-7; cdr3_nt: TGTGCCAGCAGTTACCGACAGGGGGCGCACCGAGAGCAGTACTTC; cdr3_aa: CASSYRQGAHREQYF
d_call: NA; v_call: TRBV6-4; clone_size: NA; j_call: TRBJ2-3; cdr3_nt: TGTGCCAGCAGCCAGTCGGGGACAGATACGCAGTATTTT; cdr3_aa: CASSQSGTDTQYF
d_call: TRBD2; v_call: TRBV2; clone_size: NA; j_call: TRBJ2-4; cdr3_nt: TGTGCCAGCGGGGGACTAGGATGGGGCAAAAACATTCAGTACTTC; cdr3_aa: CASGGLGWGKNIQYF
d_call: NA; v_call: TRBV19; clone_size: NA; j_call: TRBJ1-6; cdr3_nt: TGTGCCAGTACTCTAGGCCGACCTAATTCACCCCTCCACTTT; cdr3_aa: CASTLGRPNSPLHF
d_call: NA; v_call: TRBV9; clone_size: few; j_call: TRBJ1-1; cdr3_nt: TGTGCCAGCAGCGTAGTGGGGGCACAGATGAACACTGAAGCTTTCTTT; cdr3_aa: CASSVVGAQMNTEAFF
d_call: TRBD2; v_call: TRBV19; clone_size: NA; j_call: TRBJ2-7; cdr3_nt: TGTGCCAGCGCGACTAGCGGATTAGGGGAGCAGTACTTC; cdr3_aa: CASATSGLGEQYF
d_call: TRBD2; v_call: TRBV6-2/TRBV6-3; clone_size: NA; j_call: TRBJ2-3; cdr3_nt: TGTGCCAGCAGTACTAGCGGGAATACAGATACGCAGTATTTT; cdr3_aa: CASSTSGNTDTQYF
d_call: TRBD1; v_call: TRBV7-2; clone_size: NA; j_call: TRBJ1-5; cdr3_nt: TGTGCCAGCAGCCCAACGACAGGGCCCAGTCAGCCCCAGCATTTT; cdr3_aa: CASSPTTGPSQPQHF
d_call: TRBD1; v_call: TRBV11-2; clone_size: NA; j_call: TRBJ2-7; cdr3_nt: TGTGCCAGCAGCCCTGTCGGGACAGCCTACGAGCAGTACTTC; cdr3_aa: CASSPVGTAYEQYF
d_call: NA; v_call: TRBV28; clone_size: NA; j_call: TRBJ1-1; cdr3_nt: TGTGCCAGCACTAGGGGGGGTCTAGGATTCGCTGAAGCTTTCTTT; cdr3_aa: CASTRGGLGFAEAFF
d_call: TRBD2; v_call: TRBV23-1; clone_size: NA; j_call: TRBJ2-2; cdr3_nt: TGCGCCAGCAGTCAATCGGAGCTCCTAGCGGGAGACACCGGGGAGCTGTTTTTT; cdr3_aa: CASSQSELLAGDTGELFF
d_call: TRBD1; v_call: TRBV7-2; clone_size: NA; j_call: TRBJ1-5; cdr3_nt: TGTGCCAGCAGCTCGGGACAGGGAGAAAGGGGAGCCCAGCATTTT; cdr3_aa: CASSSGQGERGAQHF
d_call: NA; v_call: TRBV2; clone_size: NA; j_call: TRBJ2-7; cdr3_nt: TGTGCCAGCAGTGAAGACAATGGTGCGGGGTTGCCCTACGAGCAGTACTTC; cdr3_aa: CASSEDNGAGLPYEQYF
d_call: NA; v_call: TRBV28; clone_size: NA; j_call: TRBJ2-2; cdr3_nt: TGTGCCAGCAGTTACAGGGGGGAGGGGTTCCGGGAGCTGTTTTTT; cdr3_aa: CASSYRGEGFRELFF
d_call: NA; v_call: TRBV5-1; clone_size: NA; j_call: TRBJ2-1; cdr3_nt: TGCGCCAGCAGCTTGGTAAGCAAGAATGAGCAGTTCTTC; cdr3_aa: CASSLVSKNEQFF
d_call: NA; v_call: TRBV11-2; clone_size: NA; j_call: TRBJ2-7; cdr3_nt: TGTGCCAGCAGCTTAGTCCCAGTACGCCCCTACGAGCAGTACTTC; cdr3_aa: CASSLVPVRPYEQYF
d_call: NA; v_call: TRBV7-8; clone_size: once; j_call: TRBJ1-2; cdr3_nt: TGTGCCAGCAGCTCGGGAGCTAACTATGGCTACACCTTC; cdr3_aa: CASSSGANYGYTF
d_call: NA; v_call: TRBV7-9; clone_size: once; j_call: TRBJ2-2; cdr3_nt: TGTGCCAGCAGCTTAGGCGGGATGACTCCCGGGGAGCTGTTTTTT; cdr3_aa: CASSLGGMTPGELFF
d_call: TRBD2; v_call: TRBV6-2/TRBV6-3; clone_size: NA; j_call: TRBJ2-5; cdr3_nt: TGTGCCAGCAGTTACGGTCGTCTAGCGGGAGGGCAAGAGACCCAGTACTTC; cdr3_aa: CASSYGRLAGGQETQYF
d_call: TRBD2; v_call: TRBV9; clone_size: NA; j_call: TRBJ2-3; cdr3_nt: TGTGCCAGCAGCGATACTAGCGGGGGTAGCACAGATACGCAGTATTTT; cdr3_aa: CASSDTSGGSTDTQYF
d_call: TRBD2; v_call: TRBV9; clone_size: NA; j_call: TRBJ2-7; cdr3_nt: TGTGCCAGCAGCGCGTCCGGGACTAGCGGTAGGAGCTCCTACGAGCAGTACTTC; cdr3_aa: CASSASGTSGRSSYEQYF
d_call: TRBD2; v_call: TRBV18; clone_size: NA; j_call: TRBJ2-1; cdr3_nt: TGTGCCAGCTCACCACAAACCGGGACTAGCCCTTACAATGAGCAGTTCTTC; cdr3_aa: CASSPQTGTSPYNEQFF
d_call: TRBD1; v_call: TRBV19; clone_size: NA; j_call: TRBJ2-2; cdr3_nt: TGTGCCAGTAGCAGGACAGGCCCCGGGGAGCTGTTTTTT; cdr3_aa: CASSRTGPGELFF
d_call: TRBD1; v_call: TRBV6-2/TRBV6-3; clone_size: NA; j_call: TRBJ1-2; cdr3_nt: TGTGCCAGCAGTTATGCGACAGGGGACTATGGCTACACCTTC; cdr3_aa: CASSYATGDYGYTF
d_call: NA; v_call: TRBV9; clone_size: once; j_call: TRBJ1-2; cdr3_nt: TGTGCCAGCAGCCCTACAGCATACTATGGCTACACCTTC; cdr3_aa: CASSPTAYYGYTF
d_call: TRBD1; v_call: TRBV6-6; clone_size: NA; j_call: TRBJ1-2; cdr3_nt: TGTGCCAGCAGTTCCGGACAGGGAAGAGACTATGGCTACACCTTC; cdr3_aa: CASSSGQGRDYGYTF
d_call: TRBD1; v_call: TRBV6-5; clone_size: many; j_call: TRBJ2-7; cdr3_nt: TGTGCCAGCAGTTACCGCGGGGACAGGTGGAATTACGAGCAGTACTTC; cdr3_aa: CASSYRGDRWNYEQYF
d_call: TRBD1; v_call: TRBV6-5; clone_size: NA; j_call: TRBJ2-7; cdr3_nt: TGTGCCAGCAGTTCGAACAGGGGAACCTACGAGCAGTACTTC; cdr3_aa: CASSSNRGTYEQYF
d_call: NA; v_call: TRBV5-1; clone_size: NA; j_call: TRBJ2-6; cdr3_nt: TGCGCCAGCAGCTTACAGGGCTCTGGGGCCAACGTCCTGACTTTC; cdr3_aa: CASSLQGSGANVLTF
d_call: NA; v_call: TRBV14; clone_size: NA; j_call: TRBJ1-1; cdr3_nt: TGTGCCAGCAGCCAAGTCAGGGGGAACACTGAAGCTTTCTTT; cdr3_aa: CASSQVRGNTEAFF
d_call: TRBD1; v_call: TRBV30; clone_size: NA; j_call: TRBJ2-4; cdr3_nt: TGTGCCTGGAATAACCCCCGACAGGGGGCCAAAAACATTCAGTACTTC; cdr3_aa: CAWNNPRQGAKNIQYF
d_call: NA; v_call: TRBV6-6; clone_size: NA; j_call: TRBJ2-2; cdr3_nt: TGTGCCAGCAGTGTGGGAGAAGGAGACACCGGGGAGCTGTTTTTT; cdr3_aa: CASSVGEGDTGELFF
d_call: TRBD2; v_call: TRBV28; clone_size: NA; j_call: TRBJ2-7; cdr3_nt: TGTGCCAGCAGACAACTTATGGGACTAGCGGGATCTTACGAGCAGTACTTC; cdr3_aa: CASRQLMGLAGSYEQYF